The 8 T cell receptor beta chains in this list originate from one sample, sequenced in a study of T-cell memory formation after mild COVID-19. TCRdb called the 5' RACE reads again in MiXCR, with one record for every CDR3 protein. The sample includes about 250,000 distinct CDR3 sequences, 15% seen only once; the top ten take about 2%. The sample comprised PBMCs or a T cell subset sorted from them (not recorded which). The receptors shown here come from an adult woman who had mild COVID-19 (a few samples of this study predate the infection). Cell type and time point are not known.

This clonotype was detected only a few times. The chain is built from TRBV5-1 and TRBJ2-1, with D unclear. CDR1 is SGHRS and CDR2 is YFSETQ in the germline V gene. The CDR3 totals 16 residues. V lost 3 bases and J 0 bases, leaving 13 bases between the germline ends. The CDR3 bases are TGCGCCAGCAGCTCCGGGCCTTTGGGCTCCTACAATGAGCAGTTCTTC. This encodes CASSSGPLGSYNEQFF.

The sample holds one count of this clonotype. This rearrangement joins TRBV12-3 or TRBV12-4 to TRBJ1-1; D possibly corresponds to TRBD1 (6 bases). V shed 6 bases and J shed 11 bases, with 25 bases lying between them. CDR3 length: 15 amino acids. CDR3 sequence: CASRESPGHPRGAFF. As DNA, the CDR3 is TGTGCCAGCAGGGAATCGCCGGGACACCCTAGGGGGGCTTTCTTT.

This clonotype was found many times. V gene TRBV30 combines with J gene TRBJ2-3; 7 bases agree with TRBD1. Germline lookup yields CDR1 GTSNPN and CDR2 SVGIG (reference sequence). The junction had 2 bases not matched to a gene; V was cut back by 0 bases and J by 2 bases. The CDR3 has 14 amino acids. CDR3 DNA: TGTGCCTGGAGTGTAGGGACAGACACAGATACGCAGTATTTT. Protein sequence: CAWSVGTDTDTQYF.

There are a few counts of this clonotype. V is TRBV7-6 and J is TRBJ2-3; no definite D call. Trimming pared 11 bases from V and 0 bases from J, leaving 15 bases between. Germline CDR1 and CDR2: SGHVS and FNYEAQ. This CDR3 is built from 14 residues. CDR3 protein: CARDLYPSTDTQYF. The DNA for the CDR3 is TGTGCCCGAGATCTGTACCCTAGCACAGATACGCAGTATTTT.

This chain connects TRBV5-1 to TRBJ1-2, with D possibly matching TRBD1 (5 bases). With 4 bases removed from V and 8 bases from J, the gap between germline ends came to 21 bases. Germline CDR1 and CDR2: SGHRS and YFSETQ. CDR3 length: 15 amino acids. CDR3 region: CASSPRGGRPSGYTF. CDR3 bases: TGCGCCAGCAGCCCACGGGGGGGACGCCCGTCGGGCTACACCTTC.

This chain links TRBV5-1 with TRBJ1-1, with 7 bases matching TRBD1. The CDR3 length is 16 residues. Germline assignment: CDR1 SGHRS and CDR2 YFSETQ. V shed 4 bases, J shed 4 bases, and the junction held 13 bases outside the gene matches. The CDR3 region is CASSPRQGGDLTEAFF. Written as DNA, the CDR3 is TGCGCCAGCAGCCCGAGACAGGGAGGCGACCTCACTGAAGCTTTCTTT.

V is TRBV6-1 and J is TRBJ1-5; 8 positions agree with TRBD1. CDR3 length: 18 residues. Looked up from germline, CDR1 is MNHNS and CDR2 is SASEGT. With 7 bases clipped from V and 0 bases from J, the junction kept 14 bases outside the gene matches. CDR3 amino acids: CASKGGRQGNRSNQPQHF. As DNA, the CDR3 is TGTGCCAGCAAGGGTGGTCGACAGGGGAATCGTAGCAATCAGCCCCAGCATTTT.

The V call is TRBV20-1, the J call TRBJ1-2; D unclear. Deletions cut 5 bases from V and 1 base from J, with 14 bases between. CDR1 and CDR2 (germline): DFQATT, SNEGSKA (reference sequence). The CDR3 is 14 residues long. The CDR3 loop reads CSALIPPSNYGYTF. CDR3 DNA: TGCAGTGCTCTCATCCCTCCGAGTAACTATGGCTACACCTTC.